This T cell receptor (beta chain) was obtained from a study of T cells in localized non-small cell lung cancer. Study-level results: There was an association of higher blood T cell density with longer overall survival. Adjacent lung tissue had a median around 57 of the top 100 clones found in the tumor. T cell clonality was highest in uninvolved adjacent lung, above tumor. It remains possible that heterogeneity exists, since only one tumor region was sequenced.

The assay was immunoSEQ multiplex PCR, and TCRdb's table has in-frame clones only and misses some. The table records some 10,000 clones, less than 60% of them present only once. As regards this clone: Antigen unknown.

CDR3 length: 15 amino acids. Germline V gene lookup returns CDR1 MRHNA and CDR2 SNTAGT. V lost 6 bases and J lost 4; bases outside the gene matches: 4. This specimen consisted of lymph node tissue, obtained before any cancer treatment. This sequence was found in a woman aged 40 to 75 with stage II squamous cell lung carcinoma. The chain couples TRBV6-4 to TRBJ1-6, with 9 nucleotides matching TRBD1. The CDR3 nucleotides are TGTGCCAGCAGCCAGACAGGGGGTTATAATTCACCCCTCCACTTT. Residues: CASSQTGGYNSPLHF.